What follows are 29 T cell receptor beta chains derived from one specimen sequenced in a study of blood T cells in healthy people across ages. The second PCR ran about 6 to 12 cycles with a sample-barcoded 5' primer and J-beta primers. One entry per CDR3 protein, called by TCRdb with MiXCR from the 5' RACE reads. This sample carries some 1.7 million distinct CDR3 sequences, roughly 27% of them seen once, and the ten largest clones take roughly 8%. Sequencing input: blood. The receptors derive from a woman aged 25 to 39 in good health.

This clonotype was observed a handful of times. The CDR3 spells CSARVGTSYVQFF. The CDR3, as DNA: TGCAGTGCTAGAGTCGGGACTAGCTATGTGCAGTTCTTC. V usage is TRBV20-1 and J usage is TRBJ2-1, with 9 bases lining up with TRBD2. The CDR3 covers 13 residues. Germline values: CDR1 DFQATT, CDR2 SNEGSKA (reference sequence). Trimming at V came to 1 base and at J to 12 bases, leaving 7 bases not matched to a gene.

This clonotype has a count of ten or more. The V call is TRBV7-8, the J call TRBJ2-7, with 9 bases that match TRBD2. This CDR3 spans 16 amino acids. Germline trimming cut 4 bases from V and 4 bases from J; bases unmatched to any gene: 11. In germline, CDR1 is SGHVS, CDR2 FQNEAQ. The CDR3 DNA follows: TGTGCCAGCAGCTCCACTGGCGGGAGGGCTTTGTACGAGCAGTACTTC. Its translation: CASSSTGGRALYEQYF.

This clonotype showed up just a few times. At one of its ends the junction is not consistent with the germline gene, which may arise from a read error. This chain joins TRBV28 and TRBJ1-2, with a weak D call TRBD1 (5 bases). The CDR3 is 13 residues long. Looked up from germline, CDR1 is MDHEN and CDR2 is SYDVKM. Here the CDR3 DNA reads TGTGCTAGCAGTTTACTAAGGGGTAAAGGCTACACCTTC. Encoded protein: CASSLLRGKGYTF.

This clonotype has ten or more counts. V is TRBV28 and J is TRBJ2-3, with D unresolved. Germline CDR1 reads MDHEN; CDR2 reads SYDVKM. V lost 4 bases, J lost 2 bases, and 7 bases lay in between. The CDR3 covers 13 residues. The CDR3 DNA follows: TGTGCCAGCAGTTCGCAGGCCACAGATACGCAGTATTTT. It codes for CASSSQATDTQYF.

This clonotype was observed a handful of times. The chain is built from TRBV5-1 and TRBJ2-7, with 12 bases aligning to TRBD2. Per the germline V gene, CDR1 is SGHRS and CDR2 is YFSETQ. The CDR3 is made up of 15 amino acids. The V gene end was trimmed by 4 bases and the J gene end by 3 bases; junction bases not matched to a gene: 5. This CDR3 is CASSPGTSGYYEQYF. In nucleotides, the CDR3 is TGCGCCAGCAGCCCGGGGACTAGCGGGTACTACGAGCAGTACTTC.

This clonotype was detected only a few times. This sequence joins TRBV7-6 and TRBJ1-2; tentative D call: TRBD1 (5 bases). The germline V and J ends were trimmed by 4 bases and 4 bases, with 16 bases remaining between them. Germline CDR1 reads SGHVS; CDR2 reads FNYEAQ. The CDR3 is made up of 15 amino acids. CDR3 coding DNA: TGTGCCAGCAGCTCTACGATTGACAGAGTCTATGGCTACACCTTC. Protein: CASSSTIDRVYGYTF.

This clonotype showed up just a few times. CDR3 nucleotides: TGTGCCAGCAGCAAAAAGGTGGTCGAGAGTAGGACCTACAATGAGCAGTTCTTC. Translating it yields CASSKKVVESRTYNEQFF. This rearrangement joins TRBV21-1 to TRBJ2-1. TRBV21-1 is marked as a pseudogene. There are 18 residues in the CDR3.

This clonotype was counted ten times or more. The chain joins TRBV12-3 or TRBV12-4 to TRBJ2-5; D is unresolved. V gave up 2 bases and J gave up 5 bases, with 15 bases separating them. This CDR3 is built from 15 residues. CDR3 DNA: TGTGCCAGCAGTTTAAGTCAGTCTAAGAGGGAGACCCAGTACTTC. It specifies CASSLSQSKRETQYF.

The chain carries TRBV5-1 and TRBJ2-5, with 8 positions matching TRBD1. The CDR3 extends over 13 amino acids. The ends lost 3 bases at V and 7 bases at J; junction bases unmatched: 5. Germline values: CDR1 SGHRS, CDR2 YFSETQ. This CDR3 is CASSYGQGGTQYF. The CDR3 coding sequence is TGCGCCAGCAGCTACGGACAGGGAGGGACCCAGTACTTC.

A few counts support this clonotype. Germline is not matched at one junction end, which may reflect a read error. The genes are TRBV5-5 and TRBJ2-5; TRBD1 is a possible D gene (6 bases). This CDR3 has 12 residues. Germline CDR1 and CDR2: SGHKS and YYEKEE (reference sequence). CDR3 sequence reads: CASSFRGEIQYF. The CDR3 coding sequence is TGTGCCAGCAGCTTCAGGGGTGAGATCCAGTACTTC.

This clonotype has more than one count but fewer than ten. The chain carries TRBV20-1 and TRBJ1-6; D is ambiguous. CDR1 is DFQATT and CDR2 is SNEGSKA in the germline V gene (reference sequence). Trimming took off 3 bases at V and 6 bases at J, with 6 bases between the two ends. CDR3 length equals 12 residues. The CDR3 DNA reads as TGCAGTGCTAGGGAGCCTAATTCACCCCTCCACTTT. This sequence encodes CSAREPNSPLHF.

This clonotype was observed a handful of times. This chain joins TRBV2 and TRBJ1-2; possibly TRBD1 for D (6 bases). The CDR3 length is 15 residues. The V and J ends lost 4 bases and 6 bases respectively, with 18 bases between them. Looked up from germline, CDR1 is SNHLY and CDR2 is FYNNEI. The CDR3 sequence: CASSVFRGGEDGYTF. The CDR3 DNA reads as TGTGCCAGCAGTGTTTTCCGGGGGGGCGAGGATGGCTACACCTTC.

This chain uses TRBV6-5 with TRBJ2-5, with 7 bases matching TRBD2. Germline values: CDR1 MNHEY, CDR2 SVGAGI. V trimming: 8 bases; J trimming: 5 bases; junction bases outside the gene matches: 17. The CDR3 is made up of 16 amino acids. For the CDR3, the DNA is TGTGCCAGCTCCCCAGCGGGGAGGCGGAGGTCGGAGACCCAGTACTTC. The encoded protein is CASSPAGRRRSETQYF.

On this clonotype: A much larger clone differs by one base, so this may be a read error. The DNA for the CDR3 is TGTGCCAGCAGGAACAGTAGGGCGTCGTACGAGCAGTACTTC. Translating gives CASRNSRASYEQYF. V gene TRBV28 combines with J gene TRBJ2-7; no firm D call. The ends were cut back, 6 bases at V and 4 bases at J, with 16 bases in the middle. Germline values: CDR1 MDHEN, CDR2 SYDVKM. The CDR3 extends over 14 amino acids.

The chain joins TRBV20-1 to TRBJ1-2, with D maybe TRBD1 (6 bases). Germline V lookup: CDR1 DFQATT, CDR2 SNEGSKA (reference sequence). This CDR3 contains 15 residues. V shed 0 bases and J shed 4 bases, with 15 bases lying between them. The CDR3: CSARDRDRRGYGYTF. The CDR3 DNA reads TGCAGTGCTAGAGATCGTGACAGGAGAGGCTATGGCTACACCTTC.

The rearrangement uses TRBV12-3 or TRBV12-4 and TRBJ2-3; 15 bases map to TRBD2. The V and J ends lost 4 bases and 0 bases, in that order; junction bases with no gene match: 5. CDR3 length: 18 residues. CDR3 residues: CASSWGTSGGTSTDTQYF. The CDR3, as DNA: TGTGCCAGCAGTTGGGGGACTAGCGGGGGGACGAGCACAGATACGCAGTATTTT.

This clonotype was seen only a few times. V gene TRBV5-1 combines with J gene TRBJ2-1; TRBD2 might be the D (6 bases). V was shortened by 0 bases and J by 6 bases, with 7 bases between the two germline ends. Germline V gene data show CDR1 as SGHRS and CDR2 as YFSETQ. The CDR3 covers 13 residues. CDR3 nucleotides: TGCGCCAGCAGCTTGGAGGAGGGCAATGAGCAGTTCTTC. Its protein is CASSLEEGNEQFF.

The CDR3 protein is CSVEGARGRGRTDTQYF. In DNA, the CDR3 is TGCAGCGTTGAAGGGGCCAGGGGCCGGGGCCGCACAGATACGCAGTATTTT. The V and J genes are TRBV29-1 and TRBJ2-3, with D tentatively TRBD1 (6 bases). The V and J ends lost 1 base and 1 base respectively, with 18 bases between them. Germline values: CDR1 SQVTM, CDR2 ANQGSEA. This CDR3 comprises 17 residues.

This clonotype has only a few counts. The chain uses TRBV2 and TRBJ2-3; 11 nucleotides align to TRBD1. Trimming at V came to 1 base and at J to 6 bases, leaving 6 bases not matched to a gene. Germline CDR1 is SNHLY and CDR2 is FYNNEI. The CDR3 totals 16 residues. DNA of the CDR3: TGTGCCAGCAGTGAAGGACGGACAGGGGGCTGGGATACGCAGTATTTT. This encodes CASSEGRTGGWDTQYF.

This clonotype was recorded many times. This chain joins TRBV20-1 and TRBJ2-5, with 13 bases identical to TRBD2. The CDR3 contains 14 residues. In germline, CDR1 is DFQATT, CDR2 SNEGSKA (reference sequence). Trimming took 7 bases from V and 0 from J; bases not matched to a gene: 2. CDR3 coding DNA: TGCAGTGTAGGGACTAGCGGGGACCAAGAGACCCAGTACTTC. It translates to CSVGTSGDQETQYF.

This clonotype was seen many times. This chain connects TRBV12-3 or TRBV12-4 to TRBJ2-7; 7 positions match TRBD1. V shed 6 bases, J shed 0 bases, and the junction held 2 bases outside the gene matches. The CDR3 sequence is 13 residues long. CDR3 protein: CASRRDSSYEQYF. CDR3 in DNA: TGTGCCAGCAGAAGGGACAGCTCCTACGAGCAGTACTTC.

About this clonotype itself: The junction departs from germline at one end; a sequencing error may be responsible. V gene TRBV5-1 combines with J gene TRBJ2-3; 7 bases fit TRBD1. The CDR3 is 14 amino acids. The V gene's germline CDR1 is SGHRS and CDR2 YFSETQ. CDR3 coding DNA: TGCGCCTGCAGCTTGGGGGACAGCCGTGATACGCAGTATTTT. This encodes CACSLGDSRDTQYF.

V usage is TRBV6-6 and J usage is TRBJ2-1, with TRBD1 as a possible D gene (6 bases). Trimming took 7 bases from V and 9 from J, leaving 16 bases between them. The CDR3 length is 13 residues. Germline V gives CDR1 MNHNY, CDR2 SVGAGI (reference sequence). The CDR3 here is CASTFVQGREQFF. The CDR3 bases are TGTGCCAGCACGTTCGTCCAGGGGCGTGAGCAGTTCTTC.

This clonotype was seen a few times. V and J are TRBV7-2 and TRBJ1-2; a possible D gene is TRBD1 (5 bases). Germline values: CDR1 SGHTA, CDR2 FQGNSA. V dropped 0 bases and J dropped 8 bases, with 13 bases sitting between them. The CDR3 spans 14 residues. CDR3 sequence (DNA): TGTGCCAGCAGCTTAGCGGGGGATCAGTTCGGCTACACCTTC. Amino acids: CASSLAGDQFGYTF.

The chain uses TRBV4-3 and TRBJ2-3; no clear D gene. The CDR3 is 15 amino acids. Germline CDR1 is LGHNA and CDR2 is YSLEER. Trimming took 0 bases from V and 0 from J, leaving 7 bases between them. The CDR3: CASSQEKGSTDTQYF. CDR3 coding DNA: TGCGCCAGCAGCCAAGAGAAGGGAAGCACAGATACGCAGTATTTT.

The chain has TRBV10-3 and TRBJ1-2, with 8 nucleotides matching TRBD1. The V gene's germline CDR1 is ENHRY and CDR2 SYGVKD. Unmatched junction bases numbered 1, after V lost 4 bases and J lost 6 bases. The CDR3 is 12 residues long. Here the CDR3 DNA reads TGTGCCATCAGTGCGGGACAGGATGGCTACACCTTC. It is translated as CAISAGQDGYTF.

This chain joins TRBV15 and TRBJ2-7; D not resolved. The CDR3 length is 16 residues. The V end lost 8 bases, the J end lost 0 bases, and 20 bases lay between the germline ends. Looked up from germline, CDR1 is LNHNV and CDR2 is YYDKDF (reference sequence). This CDR3 reads CATGIPDGSSSYEQYF. The CDR3 nucleotides read TGTGCCACCGGCATTCCCGACGGTTCTAGCTCCTACGAGCAGTACTTC.

There are many counts of this clonotype. V is TRBV29-1 and J is TRBJ2-1; D may be TRBD2 (6 bases). Germline V gene data show CDR1 as SQVTM and CDR2 as ANQGSEA. V was pared by 6 bases and J by 10 bases, with 10 bases between. The CDR3 is 10 residues long. The CDR3 is CSVRDSEQFF. CDR3 DNA: TGCAGCGTCCGGGACTCCGAGCAGTTCTTC.

This clonotype has only a few counts. The chain is built from TRBV3-1 and TRBJ2-1; tentative D call: TRBD2 (7 bases). The DNA end is a closer match to TRBJ2-7, so the J assignment may be wrong. The length of the CDR3 is 14 residues. The germline V gene has CDR1 LGHDT and CDR2 YNNKEL (reference sequence). The CDR3 is CASSQAGGYNEQYF. The CDR3 nucleotides are TGTGCCAGCAGCCAAGCGGGGGGCTACAATGAGCAGTACTTC.